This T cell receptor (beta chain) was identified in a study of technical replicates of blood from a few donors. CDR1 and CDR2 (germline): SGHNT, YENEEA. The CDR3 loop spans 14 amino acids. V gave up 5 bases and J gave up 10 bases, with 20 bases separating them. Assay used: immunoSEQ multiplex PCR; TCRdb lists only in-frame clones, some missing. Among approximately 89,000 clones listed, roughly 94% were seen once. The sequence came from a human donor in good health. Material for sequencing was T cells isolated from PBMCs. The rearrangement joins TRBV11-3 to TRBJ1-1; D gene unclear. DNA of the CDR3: TGTGCCAGCAGCCCGATTGGAGGCCAGTGGGTAGCTTTCTTT. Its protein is CASSPIGGQWVAFF.